The clone carrying this TCR beta chain occurred a few times. Its antigen is undetermined. The V end lost 0 bases, the J end lost 1 base, and 7 bases lay between the germline ends. Per the germline V gene, CDR1 is SGHNT and CDR2 is YYREEE (reference sequence). The CDR3 has 14 amino acids. This entry is derived from a study of identical twins. Notes on the study in general: Those out-of-frame alpha sequences shared by twins showed an excess of low generation probability.

Donors were all healthy Caucasians. Template switching added a universal primer site, and cDNA bore unique molecular identifiers. Each CDR3 protein is one row after TCRdb ran MiXCR on the 5' RACE reads. Found here are approximately 220,000 distinct CDR3 sequences, 7.5% of them singletons; the top ten hold around 2.1%. The sample was also reused in another study, on yellow fever vaccine responses in identical twins.

This TCR was recovered from a woman between 18 and 29 years old in good health. Sequencing was performed on memory (CD45RO+) T cells sorted from blood. The rearrangement uses TRBV5-4 and TRBJ1-1; TRBD1 is a possible D gene (5 bases). The CDR3 loop reads CASSLGQRNTEAFF. The CDR3 nucleotides are TGTGCCAGCAGCTTGGGACAGAGGAACACTGAAGCTTTCTTT.